Listed here is a single TCR beta chain. These data are taken from a study of T cells in Graves' hyperthyroidism and ophthalmopathy. RNA transcripts were the template for amplifying TCR beta CDR3 regions. The HTBI primer set served for first-round RT-PCR of the TCR CDR3. TCRdb reanalysed the multiplex PCR reads using MiXCR and keeps one entry per CDR3 protein. The table has 110,000 to 150,000 distinct CDR3 sequences, approximately 20% seen once. Blood was obtained at the first hyperthyroidism diagnosis, which preceded any ophthalmopathy symptoms. Per germline, CDR1 SGHVS and CDR2 FQNEAQ. The CDR3 is 16 amino acids. The V end was cut by 5 bases, the J end by 2 bases, with 16 bases between.

Sequences were obtained from blood. The chain couples TRBV7-8 to TRBJ1-5, with a possible D match to TRBD1 (5 bases). The receptor was isolated from a woman between 50 and 59 years old with Graves' hyperthyroidism that later progressed to Graves' ophthalmopathy. This CDR3 is CASSNAGGVGNQPQHF. DNA for the CDR3: TGTGCCAGCAGCAACGCCGGGGGGGTCGGCAATCAGCCCCAGCATTTT.